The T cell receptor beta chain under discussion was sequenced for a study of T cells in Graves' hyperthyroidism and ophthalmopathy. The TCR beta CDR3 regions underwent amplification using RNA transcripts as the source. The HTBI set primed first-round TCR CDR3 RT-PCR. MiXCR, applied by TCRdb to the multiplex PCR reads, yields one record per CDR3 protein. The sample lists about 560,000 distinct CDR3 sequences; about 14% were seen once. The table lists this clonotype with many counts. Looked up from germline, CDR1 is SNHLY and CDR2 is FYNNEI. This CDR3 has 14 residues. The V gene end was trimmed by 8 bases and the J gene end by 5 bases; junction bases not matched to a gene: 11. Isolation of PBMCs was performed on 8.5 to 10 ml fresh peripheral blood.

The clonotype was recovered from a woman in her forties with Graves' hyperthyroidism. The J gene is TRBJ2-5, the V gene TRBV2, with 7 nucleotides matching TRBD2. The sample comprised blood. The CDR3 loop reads CASASAGARETQYF. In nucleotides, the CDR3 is TGTGCCAGCGCATCGGCGGGAGCGCGGGAGACCCAGTACTTC.